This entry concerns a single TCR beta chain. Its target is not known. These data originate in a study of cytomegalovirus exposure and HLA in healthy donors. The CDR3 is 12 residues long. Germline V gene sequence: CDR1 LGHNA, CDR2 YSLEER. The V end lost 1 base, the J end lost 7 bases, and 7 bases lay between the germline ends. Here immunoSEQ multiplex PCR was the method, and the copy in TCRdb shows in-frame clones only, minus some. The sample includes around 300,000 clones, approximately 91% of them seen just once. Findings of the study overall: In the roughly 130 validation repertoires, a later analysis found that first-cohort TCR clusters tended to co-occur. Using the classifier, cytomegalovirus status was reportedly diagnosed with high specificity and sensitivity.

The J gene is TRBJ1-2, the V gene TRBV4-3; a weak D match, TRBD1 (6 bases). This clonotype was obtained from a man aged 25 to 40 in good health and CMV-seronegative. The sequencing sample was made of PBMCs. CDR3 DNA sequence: TGCGCCAGCAGCCAAGCAGGGGTTGGCTACACCTTC. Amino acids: CASSQAGVGYTF.